A single sample gave rise to the 15 T cell receptor beta chains below, sequenced in a study of prognosis after radiotherapy for stage I lung cancer. Amplification of TCR beta CDR3 from genomic DNA used two-round multiplex PCR. It was primers specific to each TRBV and TRBJ gene that first-round PCR used. MiXCR, run by TCRdb on the multiplex PCR reads, gives a single entry per CDR3 protein. Of around 29,000 distinct CDR3 sequences in the sample, roughly 46% are singletons; the top ten hold 15%. The material sequenced was PBMCs, taken before or after stereotactic body radiation therapy (not recorded which). The receptors originated from a donor older than 45 with non-small cell lung cancer.

About this clonotype itself: The CDR3 end shows no conserved phenylalanine or tryptophan, and so a read error is likely. The gene calls are TRBV20-1 and TRBJ1-2; 7 nucleotides align to TRBD1. CDR1 is DFQATT, CDR2 SNEGSKA, per germline (reference sequence). After removal of 6 bases from V and 4 bases from J, the junction contained 11 bases not matched to a gene. This CDR3 has 14 residues. CDR3 loop: CSAKKGQSSYGYTV. The DNA for the CDR3 is TGCAGTGCAAAAAAGGGACAGTCTAGCTATGGCTACACCGTC.

As to this clonotype: One end of the junction varies from germline; a read error may be responsible. The CDR3 spells CSSSGGSAWANVLTF. DNA of the CDR3: TGTTCCAGCAGCGGGGGGAGTGCTTGGGCCAACGTCCTGACTTTC. The V and J genes are TRBV6-2 or TRBV6-3 and TRBJ2-6; 9 bases fit TRBD2. There are 15 residues in the CDR3. Germline lookup yields CDR1 MNHEY and CDR2 SVGEGT.

In this sample, this clonotype turned up many times. The chain links TRBV20-1 to TRBJ2-7; 7 bases agree with TRBD1. The CDR3 sequence is 14 residues long. V trimming: 5 bases; J trimming: 8 bases; junction bases outside the gene matches: 15. CDR1 and CDR2 (germline): DFQATT, SNEGSKA (reference sequence). CDR3 loop: CSAPMGDSSFKQYF. The CDR3 nucleotides are TGCAGTGCTCCCATGGGGGACAGCTCATTTAAGCAGTACTTC.

This clonotype appeared many times. The chain joins TRBV7-9 to TRBJ2-1; D ambiguous. CDR3 size: 12 residues. CDR1 and CDR2 (germline): SEHNR, FQNEAQ (reference sequence). V was trimmed by 1 base and J by 5 bases, leaving 3 bases between them. The CDR3 is CASSLVDNEQFF. The CDR3 nucleotides are TGTGCCAGCAGCTTAGTGGACAATGAGCAGTTCTTC. Together with reference TRBV7-9 and TRBJ2-1, the CDR3 gives the full variable domain: DTGVSQNPRHKITKRGQNVTFRCDPISEHNRLYWYRQTLGQGPEFLTYFQNEAQLEKSRLLSDRFSAERPKGSFSTLEIQRTEQGDSAMYLCASSLVDNEQFFGPGTRLTVL.

The V and J genes are TRBV27 and TRBJ2-1; D not certain. The germline gives CDR1 MNHEY, CDR2 SMNVEV (reference sequence). This CDR3 has 14 amino acids. The V gene lost 2 bases and the J gene lost 8 bases, with 13 bases spanning the gap. CDR3 nucleotide sequence: TGTGCCAGCAGTTTAGGCGGTAGGTTCTATGAGCAGTTCTTC. This sequence encodes CASSLGGRFYEQFF.

This clonotype was recorded at least ten times. This chain connects TRBV9 to TRBJ1-6; D gene uncertain. The V gene lost 3 bases and the J gene lost 9 bases, with 10 bases spanning the gap. The germline gives CDR1 SGDLS, CDR2 YYNGEE. This CDR3 has 13 residues. The CDR3 DNA follows: TGTGCCAGCAGCGCCGCGGTTAGTTCACCCCTCCACTTT. It codes for CASSAAVSSPLHF. The full variable domain, with the rest looked up from reference TRBV9 and TRBJ1-6, is DSGVTQTPKHLITATGQRVTLRCSPRSGDLSVYWYQQSLDQGLQFLIQYYNGEERAKGNILERFSAQQFPDLHSELNLSSLELGDSALYFCASSAAVSSPLHFGNGTRLTVT.

Many counts were recorded for this clonotype. The chain recombines TRBV4-1 with TRBJ1-1; D gene unclear. V was clipped by 1 base and J by 7 bases, with 4 bases between them. This CDR3 contains 11 residues. Germline CDR1 MGHRA, CDR2 YSYEKL. The CDR3 protein is CASSQGSEAFF. In DNA, the CDR3 is TGCGCCAGCAGCCAAGGGAGTGAAGCTTTCTTT.

This clonotype was seen only a few times. The junction differs from germline at one of its ends, possibly a read error. The J gene is TRBJ1-2, the V gene TRBV20-1; D unresolved. The CDR3 has 13 amino acids. CDR1 DFQATT and CDR2 SNEGSKA come from the germline V gene (reference sequence). The CDR3 sequence is CSALTAGNYCYTF. DNA for the CDR3: TGCAGTGCCTTGACTGCGGGTAACTATTGCTACACCTTC.

This clonotype has at least ten counts. The V gene is TRBV2, the J gene TRBJ1-2; 7 bases fit TRBD1. Losses at the gene ends were 10 bases for V and 11 bases for J; bases not matched to a gene: 7. CDR3 length: 10 residues. Germline-derived CDR1 and CDR2 are SNHLY and FYNNEI. The CDR3 sequence is CATRDSAYTF. CDR3 bases: TGTGCCACCCGGGACAGCGCGTACACCTTC.

This clonotype has only a few counts. A much bigger clone sits one base away, suggesting this may be a read error. V gene TRBV6-2 or TRBV6-3 combines with J gene TRBJ1-2, with 9 nucleotides matching TRBD1. Germline values: CDR1 MNHEY, CDR2 SVGEGT. The CDR3 extends over 17 amino acids. The V gene end was trimmed by 5 bases and the J gene end by 4 bases; junction bases not matched to a gene: 14. The CDR3 coding sequence is TGTGCCAGCAGTGAGGGGACAGGGTTCCTCCCTATCTATGGCTACACCTTC. Translating it yields CASSEGTGFLPIYGYTF.

The chain links TRBV12-3 or TRBV12-4 to TRBJ2-3; tentatively, D is TRBD2 (6 bases). Trimming stripped 5 bases from V and 1 base from J, with 22 bases between. This CDR3 spans 18 amino acids. CDR3 loop: CASSPGLWRTLGTDTQYF. As DNA, the CDR3 is TGTGCCAGCAGTCCGGGACTGTGGCGGACCCTTGGCACAGATACGCAGTATTTT.

The genes are TRBV20-1 and TRBJ2-1; 8 nucleotides match TRBD2. Per the germline V gene, CDR1 is DFQATT and CDR2 is SNEGSKA (reference sequence). This CDR3 comprises 15 residues. Trimming cost V 0 bases and J 4 bases; bases outside gene matches: 5. CDR3 sequence (DNA): TGCAGTGCTAGAGAATCACTAGCGGAATACAATGAGCAGTTCTTC. This encodes CSARESLAEYNEQFF.

By share, this clonotype ranks as medium-sized (0.01 to 0.1%). The CDR3 DNA is TGTGCCAGCAGTCTGACAGGGTTTCGGAACACTGAAGCTTTCTTT. Its translation: CASSLTGFRNTEAFF. The rearrangement uses TRBV12-3 or TRBV12-4 and TRBJ1-1, with 7 nucleotides matching TRBD1. The ends lost 5 bases at V and 1 base at J; junction bases unmatched: 7. CDR3 length equals 15 residues.

This clonotype has just one count. A much larger clonotype is one base distant, so this may be a read error. This chain links TRBV2 with TRBJ1-2; weak D call: TRBD1 (6 bases). The CDR3 is made up of 14 amino acids. Germline CDR1 is SNHLY and CDR2 is FYNNEI. Trimming removed 3 bases at V and 3 bases at J, with 11 bases between. The CDR3 spells CASSDEGHYYGYTF. The CDR3 bases are TGTGCCAGCAGTGATGAGGGACACTACTATGGCTACACCTTC.

This clonotype was picked up many times. This chain links TRBV3-1 with TRBJ1-3, with D unclear. The length of the CDR3 is 16 residues. Germline V gene sequence: CDR1 LGHDT, CDR2 YNNKEL (reference sequence). Trimming took off 1 base at V and 0 bases at J, with 10 bases between the two ends. The CDR3 region is CASSQVGQSSGNTIYF. As DNA, the CDR3 is TGTGCCAGCAGCCAAGTTGGGCAGAGCTCTGGAAACACCATATATTTT. Drawing the rest from reference TRBV3-1 and TRBJ1-3, the complete variable domain is DTAVSQTPKYLVTQMGNDKSIKCEQNLGHDTMYWYKQDSKKFLKIMFSYNNKELIINETVPNRFSPKSPDKAHLNLHINSLELGDSAVYFCASSQVGQSSGNTIYFGEGSWLTVV.